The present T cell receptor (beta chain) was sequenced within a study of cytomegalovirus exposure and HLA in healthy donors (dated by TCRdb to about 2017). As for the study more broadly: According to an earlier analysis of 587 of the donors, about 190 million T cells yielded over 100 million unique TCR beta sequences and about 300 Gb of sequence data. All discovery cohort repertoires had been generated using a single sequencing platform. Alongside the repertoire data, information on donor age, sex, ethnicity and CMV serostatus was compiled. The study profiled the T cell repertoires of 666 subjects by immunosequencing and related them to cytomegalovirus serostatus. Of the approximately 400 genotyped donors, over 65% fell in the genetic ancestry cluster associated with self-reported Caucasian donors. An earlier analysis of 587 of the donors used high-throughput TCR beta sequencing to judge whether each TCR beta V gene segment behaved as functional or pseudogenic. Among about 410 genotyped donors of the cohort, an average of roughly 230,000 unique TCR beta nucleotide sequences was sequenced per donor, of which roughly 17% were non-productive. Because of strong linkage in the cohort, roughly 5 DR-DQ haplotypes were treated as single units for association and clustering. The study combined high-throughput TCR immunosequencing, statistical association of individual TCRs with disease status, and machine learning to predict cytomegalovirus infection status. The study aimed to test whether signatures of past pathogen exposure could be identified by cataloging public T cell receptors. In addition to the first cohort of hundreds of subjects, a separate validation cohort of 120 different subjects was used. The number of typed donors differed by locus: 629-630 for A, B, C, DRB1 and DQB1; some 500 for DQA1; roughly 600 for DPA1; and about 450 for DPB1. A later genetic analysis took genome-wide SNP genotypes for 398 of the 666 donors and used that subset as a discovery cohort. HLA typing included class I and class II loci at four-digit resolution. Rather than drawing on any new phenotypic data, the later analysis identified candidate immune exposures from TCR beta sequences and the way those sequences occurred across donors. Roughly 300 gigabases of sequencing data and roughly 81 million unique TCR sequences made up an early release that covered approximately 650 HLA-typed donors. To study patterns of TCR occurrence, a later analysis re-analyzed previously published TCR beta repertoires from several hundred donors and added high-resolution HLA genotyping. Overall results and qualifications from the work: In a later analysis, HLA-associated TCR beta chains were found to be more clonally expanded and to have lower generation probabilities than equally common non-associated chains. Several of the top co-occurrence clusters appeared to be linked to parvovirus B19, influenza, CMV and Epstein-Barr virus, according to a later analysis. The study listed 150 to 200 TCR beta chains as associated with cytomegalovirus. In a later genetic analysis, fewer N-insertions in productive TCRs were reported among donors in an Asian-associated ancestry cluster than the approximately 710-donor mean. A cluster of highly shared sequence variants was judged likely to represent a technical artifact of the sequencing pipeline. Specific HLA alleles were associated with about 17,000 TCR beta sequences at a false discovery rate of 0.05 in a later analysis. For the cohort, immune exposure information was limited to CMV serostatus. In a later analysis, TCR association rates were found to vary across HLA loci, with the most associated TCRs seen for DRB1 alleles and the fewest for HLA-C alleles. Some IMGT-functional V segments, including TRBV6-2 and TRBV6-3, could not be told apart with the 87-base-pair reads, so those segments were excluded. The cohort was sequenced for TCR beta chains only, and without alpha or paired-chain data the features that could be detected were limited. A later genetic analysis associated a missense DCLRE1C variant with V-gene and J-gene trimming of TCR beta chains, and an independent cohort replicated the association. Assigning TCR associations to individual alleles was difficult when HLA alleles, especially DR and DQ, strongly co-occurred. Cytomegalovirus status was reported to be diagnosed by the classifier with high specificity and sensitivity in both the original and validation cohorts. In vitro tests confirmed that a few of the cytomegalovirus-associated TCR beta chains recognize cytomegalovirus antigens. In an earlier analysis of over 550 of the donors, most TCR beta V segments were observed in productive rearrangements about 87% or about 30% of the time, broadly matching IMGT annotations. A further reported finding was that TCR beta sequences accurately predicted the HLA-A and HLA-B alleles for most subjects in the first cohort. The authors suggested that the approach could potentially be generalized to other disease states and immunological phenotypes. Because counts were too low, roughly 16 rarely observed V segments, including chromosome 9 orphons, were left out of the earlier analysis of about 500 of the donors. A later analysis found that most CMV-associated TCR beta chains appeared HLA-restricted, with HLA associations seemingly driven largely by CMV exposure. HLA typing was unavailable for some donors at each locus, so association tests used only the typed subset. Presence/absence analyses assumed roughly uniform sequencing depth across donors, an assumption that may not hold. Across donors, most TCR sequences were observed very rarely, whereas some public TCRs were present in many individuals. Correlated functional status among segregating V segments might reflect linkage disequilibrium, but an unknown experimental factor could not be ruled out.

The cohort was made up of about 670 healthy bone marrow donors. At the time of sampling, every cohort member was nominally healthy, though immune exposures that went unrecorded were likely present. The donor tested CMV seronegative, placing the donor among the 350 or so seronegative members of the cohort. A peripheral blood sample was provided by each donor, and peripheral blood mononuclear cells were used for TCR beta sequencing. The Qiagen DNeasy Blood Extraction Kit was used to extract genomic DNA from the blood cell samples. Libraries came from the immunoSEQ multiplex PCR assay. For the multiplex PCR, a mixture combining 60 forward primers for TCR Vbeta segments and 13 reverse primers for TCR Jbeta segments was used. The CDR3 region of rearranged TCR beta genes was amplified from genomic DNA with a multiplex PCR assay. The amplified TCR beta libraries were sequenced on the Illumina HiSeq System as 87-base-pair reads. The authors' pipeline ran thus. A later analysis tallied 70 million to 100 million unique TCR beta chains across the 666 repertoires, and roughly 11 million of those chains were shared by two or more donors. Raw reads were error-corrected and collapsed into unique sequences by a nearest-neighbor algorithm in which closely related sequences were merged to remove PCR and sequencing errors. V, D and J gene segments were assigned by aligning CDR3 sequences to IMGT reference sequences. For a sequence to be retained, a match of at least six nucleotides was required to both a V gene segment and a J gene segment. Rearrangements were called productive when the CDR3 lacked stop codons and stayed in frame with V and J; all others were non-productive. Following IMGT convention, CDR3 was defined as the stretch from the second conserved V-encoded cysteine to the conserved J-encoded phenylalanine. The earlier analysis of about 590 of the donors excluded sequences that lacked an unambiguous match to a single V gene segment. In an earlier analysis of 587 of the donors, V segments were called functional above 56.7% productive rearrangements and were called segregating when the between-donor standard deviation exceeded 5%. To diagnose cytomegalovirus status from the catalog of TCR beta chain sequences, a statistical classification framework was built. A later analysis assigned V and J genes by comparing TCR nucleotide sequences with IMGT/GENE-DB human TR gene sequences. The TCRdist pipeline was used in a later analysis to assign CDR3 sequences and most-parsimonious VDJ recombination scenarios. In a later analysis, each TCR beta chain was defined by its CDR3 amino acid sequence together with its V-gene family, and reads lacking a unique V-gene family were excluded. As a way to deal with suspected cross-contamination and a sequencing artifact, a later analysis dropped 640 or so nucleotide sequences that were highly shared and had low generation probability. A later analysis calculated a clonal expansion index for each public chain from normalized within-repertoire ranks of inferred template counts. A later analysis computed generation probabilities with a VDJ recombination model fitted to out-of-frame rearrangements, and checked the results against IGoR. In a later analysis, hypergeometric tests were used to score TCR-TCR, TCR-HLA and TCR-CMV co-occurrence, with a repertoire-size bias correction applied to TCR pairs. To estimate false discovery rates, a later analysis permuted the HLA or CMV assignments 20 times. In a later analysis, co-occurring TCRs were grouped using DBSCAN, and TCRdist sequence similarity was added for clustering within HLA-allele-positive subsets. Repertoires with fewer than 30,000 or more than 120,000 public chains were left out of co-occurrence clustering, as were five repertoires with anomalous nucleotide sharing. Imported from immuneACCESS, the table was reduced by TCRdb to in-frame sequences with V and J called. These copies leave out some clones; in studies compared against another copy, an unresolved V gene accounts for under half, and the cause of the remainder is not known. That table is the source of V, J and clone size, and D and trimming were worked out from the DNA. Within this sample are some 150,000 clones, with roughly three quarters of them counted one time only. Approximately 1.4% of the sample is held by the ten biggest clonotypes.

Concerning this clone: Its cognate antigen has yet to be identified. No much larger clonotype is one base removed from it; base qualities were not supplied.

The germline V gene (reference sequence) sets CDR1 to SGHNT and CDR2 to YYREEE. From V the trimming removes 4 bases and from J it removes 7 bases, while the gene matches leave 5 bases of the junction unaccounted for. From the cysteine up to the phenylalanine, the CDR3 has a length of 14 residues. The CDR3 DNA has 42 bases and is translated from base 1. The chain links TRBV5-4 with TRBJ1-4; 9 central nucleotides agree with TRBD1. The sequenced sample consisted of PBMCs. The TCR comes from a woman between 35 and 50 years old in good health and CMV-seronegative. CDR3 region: CASSPRDRVEKLFF. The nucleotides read TGTGCCAGCAGCCCCCGGGACAGGGTTGAAAAACTGTTTTTT.